The TCR beta chain described here comes from a study of molecular identifiers for immune sequencing clone quantification. TCRdb called the PCR reads again in MiXCR, with one record for every CDR3 protein. The sample contains hundreds of thousands of distinct CDR3 sequences, roughly a fifth of which appear only once. This clonotype was found many times. Unmatched junction bases numbered 7, after V lost 0 bases and J lost 2 bases. There are 17 residues in the CDR3. CDR1 is MGHRA and CDR2 is YSYEKL in the germline V gene. The origin of this receptor is a human donor in good health. Some libraries in this study had Jurkat cell RNA spiked in. Sequences were obtained from naive CD8+ T cells from blood, with Jurkat cell RNA spiked in. As to subset: FACS-sorted CD8+CD4-CCR7+CD45RA+ naive T cells. The rearrangement links TRBV4-1 to TRBJ2-7; TRBD1 aligns across 10 bases. The CDR3 DNA sequence: TGCGCCAGCAGCCAAGATAGGGGACAGGGGCCGCCCTACGAGCAGTACTTC. It codes for CASSQDRGQGPPYEQYF.